This T cell receptor beta chain originates from a study of blood T cell repertoires in COVID-19. Study as a whole: PBMCs, B-cell-depleted T cells, or T cells provided the cDNA or gDNA that made up the material.

Sequencing used immunoSEQ multiplex PCR; TCRdb keeps in-frame clones, though not all of them. The repertoire holds 350,000 to 450,000 clones, about 88% seen once, with approximately 1.5% in the top ten. All exposed participants met a person with COVID-19 within 2 weeks before entering the study. This clone showed up just once. The TCR originated in a woman under 30 who had been exposed to COVID-19. Sample: PBMCs or T cells enriched from blood (not recorded which).

CDR3 coding DNA: TGTGCCATCAGTGAGCCCGGACAGGGGTATGGCTACACCTTC. Translated, it gives CAISEPGQGYGYTF. The chain has TRBV10-3 and TRBJ1-2, with 9 bases that match TRBD1. In germline, CDR1 is ENHRY, CDR2 SYGVKD. This CDR3 has 14 amino acids. The J segment lost 5 bases and the V segment lost 2 bases, leaving 3 bases of the junction unmatched.